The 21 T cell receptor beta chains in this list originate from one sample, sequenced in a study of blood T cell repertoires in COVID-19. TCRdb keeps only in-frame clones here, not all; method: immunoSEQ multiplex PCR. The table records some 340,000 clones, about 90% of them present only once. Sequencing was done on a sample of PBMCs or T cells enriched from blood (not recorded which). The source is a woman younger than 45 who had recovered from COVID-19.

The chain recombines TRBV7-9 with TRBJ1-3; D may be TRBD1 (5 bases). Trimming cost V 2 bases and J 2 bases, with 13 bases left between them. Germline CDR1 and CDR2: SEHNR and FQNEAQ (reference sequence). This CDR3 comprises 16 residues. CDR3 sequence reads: CASSLTGLGAGNTIYF. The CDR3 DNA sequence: TGTGCCAGCAGCTTAACAGGACTAGGAGCTGGAAACACCATATATTTT. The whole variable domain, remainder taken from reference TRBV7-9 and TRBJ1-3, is DTGVSQNPRHKITKRGQNVTFRCDPISEHNRLYWYRQTLGQGPEFLTYFQNEAQLEKSRLLSDRFSAERPKGSFSTLEIQRTEQGDSAMYLCASSLTGLGAGNTIYFGEGSWLTVV.

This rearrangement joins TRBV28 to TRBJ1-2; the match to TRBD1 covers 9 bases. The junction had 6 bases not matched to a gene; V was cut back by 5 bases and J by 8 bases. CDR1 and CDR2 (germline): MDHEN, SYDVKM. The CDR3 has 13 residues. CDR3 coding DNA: TGTGCCAGCAGTAAGGGACAGGGATACGGCTACACCTTC. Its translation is CASSKGQGYGYTF.

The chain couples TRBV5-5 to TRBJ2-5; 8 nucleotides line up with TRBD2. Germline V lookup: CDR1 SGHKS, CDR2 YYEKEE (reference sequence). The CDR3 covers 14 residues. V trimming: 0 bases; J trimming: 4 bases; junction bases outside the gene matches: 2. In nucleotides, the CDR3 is TGTGCCAGCAGCTTGGTCAGCGGGGGAGAGACCCAGTACTTC. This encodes CASSLVSGGETQYF.

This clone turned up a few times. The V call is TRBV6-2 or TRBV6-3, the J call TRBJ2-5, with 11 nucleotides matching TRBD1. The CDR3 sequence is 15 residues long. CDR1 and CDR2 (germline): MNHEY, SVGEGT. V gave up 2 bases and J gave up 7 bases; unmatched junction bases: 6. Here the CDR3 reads CASSYRTGGLGTQYF. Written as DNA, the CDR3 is TGTGCCAGCAGTTACCGGACAGGGGGCTTGGGGACCCAGTACTTC.

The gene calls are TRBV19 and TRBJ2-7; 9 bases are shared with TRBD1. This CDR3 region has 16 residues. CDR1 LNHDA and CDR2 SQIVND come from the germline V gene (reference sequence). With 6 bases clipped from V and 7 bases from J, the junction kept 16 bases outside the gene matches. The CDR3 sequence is CASRKAAGQGGGEQYF. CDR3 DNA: TGTGCCAGTAGAAAAGCCGCGGGACAGGGCGGGGGAGAGCAGTACTTC.

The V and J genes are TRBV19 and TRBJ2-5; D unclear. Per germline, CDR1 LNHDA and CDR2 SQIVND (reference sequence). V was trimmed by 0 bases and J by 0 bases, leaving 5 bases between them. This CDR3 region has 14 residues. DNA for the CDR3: TGTGCCAGTAGTATAGAACATTACCAAGAGACCCAGTACTTC. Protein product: CASSIEHYQETQYF.

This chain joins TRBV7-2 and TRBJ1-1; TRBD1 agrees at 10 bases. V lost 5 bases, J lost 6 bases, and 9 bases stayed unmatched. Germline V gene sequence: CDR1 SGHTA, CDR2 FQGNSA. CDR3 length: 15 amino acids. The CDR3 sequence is CASSLLPGQGSEAFF. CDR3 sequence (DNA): TGTGCCAGCAGCCTGTTACCGGGACAGGGGTCTGAAGCTTTCTTT. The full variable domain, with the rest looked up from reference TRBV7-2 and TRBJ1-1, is GAGVSQSPSNKVTEKGKDVELRCDPISGHTALYWYRQSLGQGLEFLIYFQGNSAPDKSGLPSDRFSAERTGGSVSTLTIQRTQQEDSAVYLCASSLLPGQGSEAFFGQGTRLTVV.

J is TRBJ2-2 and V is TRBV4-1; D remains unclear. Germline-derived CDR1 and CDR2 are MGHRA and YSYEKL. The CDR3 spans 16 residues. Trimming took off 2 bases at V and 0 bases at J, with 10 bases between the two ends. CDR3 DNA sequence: TGCGCCAGCAGCCAATCAGGCCAGCCGAACACCGGGGAGCTGTTTTTT. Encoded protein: CASSQSGQPNTGELFF.

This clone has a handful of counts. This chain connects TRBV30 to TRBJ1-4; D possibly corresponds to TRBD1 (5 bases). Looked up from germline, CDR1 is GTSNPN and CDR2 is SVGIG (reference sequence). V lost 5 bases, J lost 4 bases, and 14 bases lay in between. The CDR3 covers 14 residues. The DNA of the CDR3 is TGTGCCTGGCGTAAGCGGGGGGTTAATGAAAAACTGTTTTTT. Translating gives CAWRKRGVNEKLFF.

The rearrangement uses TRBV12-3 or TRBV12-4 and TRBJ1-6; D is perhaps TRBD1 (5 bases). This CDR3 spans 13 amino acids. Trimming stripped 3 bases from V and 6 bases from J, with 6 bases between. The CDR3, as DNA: TGTGCCAGCAGTTTGACAGCTAATTCACCCCTCCACTTT. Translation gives CASSLTANSPLHF.

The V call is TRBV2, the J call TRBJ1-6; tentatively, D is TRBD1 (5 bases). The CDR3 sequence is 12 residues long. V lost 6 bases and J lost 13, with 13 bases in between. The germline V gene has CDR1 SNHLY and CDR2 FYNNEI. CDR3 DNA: TGTGCCAGCAGCGGACAAACGAATCCCCTCCACTTT. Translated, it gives CASSGQTNPLHF.

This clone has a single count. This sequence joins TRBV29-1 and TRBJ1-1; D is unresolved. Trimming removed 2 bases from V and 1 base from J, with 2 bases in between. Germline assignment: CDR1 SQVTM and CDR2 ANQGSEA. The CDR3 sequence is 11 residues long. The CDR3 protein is CSVEQNTEAFF. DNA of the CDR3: TGCAGCGTTGAACAGAACACTGAAGCTTTCTTT.

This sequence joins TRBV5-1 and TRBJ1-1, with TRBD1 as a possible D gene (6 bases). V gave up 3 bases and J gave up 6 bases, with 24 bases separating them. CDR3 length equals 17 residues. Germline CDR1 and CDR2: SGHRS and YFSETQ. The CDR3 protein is CASSSPAQGPRVAEAFF. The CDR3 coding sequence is TGCGCCAGCAGCTCGCCGGCCCAGGGGCCCAGAGTGGCTGAAGCTTTCTTT.

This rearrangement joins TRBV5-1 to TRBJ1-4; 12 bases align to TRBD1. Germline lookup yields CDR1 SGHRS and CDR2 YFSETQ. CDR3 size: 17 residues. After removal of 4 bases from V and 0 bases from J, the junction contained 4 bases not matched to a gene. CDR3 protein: CASSPGTGGATNEKLFF. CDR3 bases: TGCGCCAGCAGCCCCGGGACAGGGGGCGCAACTAATGAAAAACTGTTTTTT. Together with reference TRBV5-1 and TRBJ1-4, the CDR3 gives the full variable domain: KAGVTQTPRYLIKTRGQQVTLSCSPISGHRSVSWYQQTPGQGLQFLFEYFSETQRNKGNFPGRFSGRQFSNSRSEMNVSTLELGDSALYLCASSPGTGGATNEKLFFGSGTQLSVL.

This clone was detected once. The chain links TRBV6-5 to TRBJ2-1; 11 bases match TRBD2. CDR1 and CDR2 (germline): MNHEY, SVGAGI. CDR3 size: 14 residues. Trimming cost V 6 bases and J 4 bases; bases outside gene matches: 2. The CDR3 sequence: CASRPSGGYNEQFF. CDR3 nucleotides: TGTGCCAGCAGACCTAGCGGGGGGTACAATGAGCAGTTCTTC.

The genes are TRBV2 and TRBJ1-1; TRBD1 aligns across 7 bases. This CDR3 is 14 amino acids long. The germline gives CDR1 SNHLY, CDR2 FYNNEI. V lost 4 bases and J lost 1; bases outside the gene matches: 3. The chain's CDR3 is CASSGGTENTEAFF. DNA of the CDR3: TGTGCCAGCAGTGGGGGGACAGAGAACACTGAAGCTTTCTTT.

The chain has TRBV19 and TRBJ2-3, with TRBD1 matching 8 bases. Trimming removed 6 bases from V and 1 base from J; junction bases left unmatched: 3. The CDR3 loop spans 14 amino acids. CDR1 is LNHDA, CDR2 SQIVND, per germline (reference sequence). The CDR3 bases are TGTGCCAGTAGCGACAGGGGTGGCACAGATACGCAGTATTTT. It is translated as CASSDRGGTDTQYF.

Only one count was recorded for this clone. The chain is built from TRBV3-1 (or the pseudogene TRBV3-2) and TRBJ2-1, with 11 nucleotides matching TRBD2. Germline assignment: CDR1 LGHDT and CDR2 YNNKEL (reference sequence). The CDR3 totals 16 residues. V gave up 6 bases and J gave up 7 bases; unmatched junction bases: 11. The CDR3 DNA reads TGTGCCAGCAGTCCCTATAGCGGGGGGGCCAAGAATGAGCAGTTCTTC. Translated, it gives CASSPYSGGAKNEQFF.

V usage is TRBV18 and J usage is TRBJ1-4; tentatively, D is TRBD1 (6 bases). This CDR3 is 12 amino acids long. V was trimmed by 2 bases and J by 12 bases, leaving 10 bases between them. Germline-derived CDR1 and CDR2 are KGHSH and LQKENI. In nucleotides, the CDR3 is TGTGCCAGCTCACCAACAGGGATGGAACTGTTTTTT. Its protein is CASSPTGMELFF.

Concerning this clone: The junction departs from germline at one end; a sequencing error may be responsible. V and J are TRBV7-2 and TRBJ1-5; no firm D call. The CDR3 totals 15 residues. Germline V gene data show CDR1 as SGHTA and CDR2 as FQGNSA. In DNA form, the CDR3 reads TGTGCCAGCAGTTTAGCTGCGGGTTTTGATCAGCCCCAGCATTTT. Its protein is CASSLAAGFDQPQHF.

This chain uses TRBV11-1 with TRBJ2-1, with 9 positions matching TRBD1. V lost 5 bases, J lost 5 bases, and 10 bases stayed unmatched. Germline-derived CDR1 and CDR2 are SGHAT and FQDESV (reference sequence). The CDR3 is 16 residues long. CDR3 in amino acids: CASSGRPGQGHNEQFF. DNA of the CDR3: TGTGCCAGCAGCGGACGACCGGGACAGGGTCACAATGAGCAGTTCTTC.